A single sample gave rise to the 3 T cell receptor beta chains below, sequenced in a study of cytomegalovirus exposure and HLA in healthy donors. The PCR employed 60 Vbeta primers together with 13 Jbeta primers. Sequencing used immunoSEQ multiplex PCR; TCRdb keeps in-frame clones, though not all of them. This table has roughly 200,000 clones, 83% appearing once. The sequencing sample was made of PBMCs. These receptors all come from a man aged 35-49 years in good health and CMV-seropositive.

This rearrangement joins TRBV7-9 to TRBJ2-1, with unresolved D. From germline, CDR1 is SEHNR and CDR2 FQNEAQ (reference sequence). V dropped 4 bases and J dropped 4 bases, with 23 bases sitting between them. The CDR3 is 18 residues long. CDR3 residues: CASSSLVGARPGYNEQFF. The CDR3, as DNA: TGTGCCAGCAGCTCCCTGGTCGGTGCTAGGCCGGGTTACAATGAGCAGTTCTTC.

This clone appeared once. The chain is built from TRBV4-3 and TRBJ1-3; 9 bases agree with TRBD1. In germline, CDR1 is LGHNA, CDR2 YSLEER. The CDR3 is 15 residues long. V lost 6 bases and J lost 1; bases outside the gene matches: 4. The CDR3 DNA follows: TGCGCCAGCAGTCGGACAGGGGATTCTGGAAACACCATATATTTT. This gives the protein CASSRTGDSGNTIYF.

V gene TRBV6-5 combines with J gene TRBJ1-5, with D possibly TRBD1 on 6 matching bases. Trimming stripped 6 bases from V and 4 bases from J, with 7 bases between. This CDR3 region has 12 residues. From germline, CDR1 is MNHEY and CDR2 SVGAGI. The DNA of the CDR3 is TGTGCCAGCAGACAGGGAAATCAGCCCCAGCATTTT. Amino acid sequence: CASRQGNQPQHF.